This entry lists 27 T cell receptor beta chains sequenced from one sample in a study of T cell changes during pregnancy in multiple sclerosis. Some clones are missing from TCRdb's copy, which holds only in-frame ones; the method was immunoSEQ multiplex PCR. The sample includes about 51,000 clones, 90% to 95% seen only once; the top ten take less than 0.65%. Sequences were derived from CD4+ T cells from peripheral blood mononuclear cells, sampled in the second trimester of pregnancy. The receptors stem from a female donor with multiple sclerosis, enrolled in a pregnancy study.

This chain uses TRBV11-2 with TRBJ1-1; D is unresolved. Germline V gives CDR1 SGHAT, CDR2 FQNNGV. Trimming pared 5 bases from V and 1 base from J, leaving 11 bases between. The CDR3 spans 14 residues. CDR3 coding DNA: TGTGCCAGCAGCCACGTTCGGGGGAACACTGAAGCTTTCTTT. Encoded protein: CASSHVRGNTEAFF.

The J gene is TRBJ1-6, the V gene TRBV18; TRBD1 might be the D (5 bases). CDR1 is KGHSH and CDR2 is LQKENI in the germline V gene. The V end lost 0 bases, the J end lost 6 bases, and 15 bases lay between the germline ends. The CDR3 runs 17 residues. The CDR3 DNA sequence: TGTGCCAGCTCACCACCTGGGGCCCAGGGCTTTAATTCACCCCTCCACTTT. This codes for CASSPPGAQGFNSPLHF. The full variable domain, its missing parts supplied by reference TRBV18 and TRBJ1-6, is NAGVMQNPRHLVRRRGQEARLRCSPMKGHSHVYWYRQLPEEGLKFMVYLQKENIIDESGMPKERFSAEFPKEGPSILRIQQVVRGDSAAYFCASSPPGAQGFNSPLHFGNGTRLTVT.

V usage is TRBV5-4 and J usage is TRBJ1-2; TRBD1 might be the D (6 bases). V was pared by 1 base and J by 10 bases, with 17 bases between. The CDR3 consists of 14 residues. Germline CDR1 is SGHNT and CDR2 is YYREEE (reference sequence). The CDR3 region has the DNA TGTGCCAGCAGCTTGACAGGGCCGGGAAATGACTACACCTTC. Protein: CASSLTGPGNDYTF.

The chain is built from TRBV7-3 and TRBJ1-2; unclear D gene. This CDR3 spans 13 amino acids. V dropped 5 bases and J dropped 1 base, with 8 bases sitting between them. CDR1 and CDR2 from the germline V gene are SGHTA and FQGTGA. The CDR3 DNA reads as TGTGCCAGCAGCCCCGACATTAACTATGGCTACACCTTC. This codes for CASSPDINYGYTF.

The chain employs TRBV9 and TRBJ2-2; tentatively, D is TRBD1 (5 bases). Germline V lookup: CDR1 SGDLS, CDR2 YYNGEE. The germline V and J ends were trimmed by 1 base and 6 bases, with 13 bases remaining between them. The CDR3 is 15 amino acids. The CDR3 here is CASSVLTVGPGELFF. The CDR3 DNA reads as TGTGCCAGCAGCGTATTGACCGTGGGGCCCGGGGAGCTGTTTTTT.

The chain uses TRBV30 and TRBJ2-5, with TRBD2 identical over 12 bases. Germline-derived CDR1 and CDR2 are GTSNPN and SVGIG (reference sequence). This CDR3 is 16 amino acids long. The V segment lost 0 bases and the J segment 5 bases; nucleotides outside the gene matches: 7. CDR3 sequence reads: CAWSVPSGGALETQYF. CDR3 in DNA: TGTGCCTGGAGTGTCCCTAGCGGGGGGGCATTGGAGACCCAGTACTTC.

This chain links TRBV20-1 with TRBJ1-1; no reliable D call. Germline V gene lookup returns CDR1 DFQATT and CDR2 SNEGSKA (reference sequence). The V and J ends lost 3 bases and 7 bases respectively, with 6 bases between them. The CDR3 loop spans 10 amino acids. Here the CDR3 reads CSARRSEAFF. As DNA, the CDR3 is TGCAGTGCTAGGAGGAGTGAAGCTTTCTTT.

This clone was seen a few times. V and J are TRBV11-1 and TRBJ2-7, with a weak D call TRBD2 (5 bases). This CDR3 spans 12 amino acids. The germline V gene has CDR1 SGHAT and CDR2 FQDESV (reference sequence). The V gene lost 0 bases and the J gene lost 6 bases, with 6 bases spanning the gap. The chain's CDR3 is CASSLARGEQYF. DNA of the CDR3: TGTGCCAGCAGCTTAGCCCGGGGCGAGCAGTACTTC.

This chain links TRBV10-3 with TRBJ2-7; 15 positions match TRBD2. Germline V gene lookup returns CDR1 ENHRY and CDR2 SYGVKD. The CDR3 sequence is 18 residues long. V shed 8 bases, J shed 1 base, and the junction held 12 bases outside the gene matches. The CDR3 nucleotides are TGTGCCATCGGGCCGAGGGGACTAGCGGGGGGCCCTTCCTACGAGCAGTACTTC. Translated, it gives CAIGPRGLAGGPSYEQYF.

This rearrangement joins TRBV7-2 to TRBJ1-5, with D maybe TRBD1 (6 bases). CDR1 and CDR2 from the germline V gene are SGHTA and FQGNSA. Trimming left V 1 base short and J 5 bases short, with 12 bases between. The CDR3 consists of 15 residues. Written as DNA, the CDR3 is TGTGCCAGCAGCTTAGAGGGGGTAGGGGATCAGCCCCAGCATTTT. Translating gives CASSLEGVGDQPQHF.

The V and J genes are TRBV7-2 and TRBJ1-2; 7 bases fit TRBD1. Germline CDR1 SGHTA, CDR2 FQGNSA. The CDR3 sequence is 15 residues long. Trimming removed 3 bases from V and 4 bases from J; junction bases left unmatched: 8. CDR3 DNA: TGTGCCAGCAGCTTGACAGGGACAAGCCTCTATGGCTACACCTTC. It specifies CASSLTGTSLYGYTF.

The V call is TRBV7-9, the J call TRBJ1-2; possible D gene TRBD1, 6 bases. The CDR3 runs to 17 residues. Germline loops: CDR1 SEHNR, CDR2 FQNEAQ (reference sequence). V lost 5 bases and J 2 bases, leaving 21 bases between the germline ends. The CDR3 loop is CASSPGDDRSLNYGYTF. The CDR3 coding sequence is TGTGCCAGCAGCCCTGGTGACGACAGGTCCCTAAACTATGGCTACACCTTC.

The CDR3 here is CASSQETVNTEAFF. CDR3 bases: TGCGCCAGCAGCCAAGAGACAGTGAACACTGAAGCTTTCTTT. The chain uses TRBV4-1 and TRBJ1-1, with D perhaps matching TRBD1 (5 bases). This CDR3 spans 14 amino acids. Looked up from germline, CDR1 is MGHRA and CDR2 is YSYEKL. The V and J ends lost 0 bases and 0 bases respectively, with 5 bases between them.

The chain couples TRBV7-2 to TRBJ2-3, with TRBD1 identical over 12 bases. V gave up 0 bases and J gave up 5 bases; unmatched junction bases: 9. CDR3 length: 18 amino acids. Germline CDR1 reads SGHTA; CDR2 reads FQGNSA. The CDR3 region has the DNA TGTGCCAGCAGCTTAGCCTCTACCGGGACAGGGGGCAGAGATACGCAGTATTTT. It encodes CASSLASTGTGGRDTQYF.

The CDR3 reads CAWSPTDRYEQYF. CDR3 in DNA: TGTGCCTGGAGTCCCACAGACAGGTACGAGCAGTACTTC. V usage is TRBV30 and J usage is TRBJ2-7; possible D gene TRBD1, 6 bases. V was cut by 2 bases and J by 4 bases, with 12 bases left in between. This CDR3 is 13 amino acids long. Germline CDR1 and CDR2: GTSNPN and SVGIG (reference sequence).

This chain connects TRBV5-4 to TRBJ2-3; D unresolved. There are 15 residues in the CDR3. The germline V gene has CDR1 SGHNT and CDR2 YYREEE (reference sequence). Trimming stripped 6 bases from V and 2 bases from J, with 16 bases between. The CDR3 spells CASTLLESFTDTQYF. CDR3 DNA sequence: TGTGCCAGCACCCTTCTAGAATCCTTCACAGATACGCAGTATTTT.

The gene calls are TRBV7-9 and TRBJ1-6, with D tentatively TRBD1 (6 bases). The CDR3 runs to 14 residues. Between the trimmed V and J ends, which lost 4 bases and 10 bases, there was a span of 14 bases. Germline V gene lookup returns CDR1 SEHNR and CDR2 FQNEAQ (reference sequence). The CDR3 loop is CASSSFRGNSPLHF. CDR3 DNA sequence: TGTGCCAGCAGCTCGTTCAGGGGTAACTCACCCCTCCACTTT.

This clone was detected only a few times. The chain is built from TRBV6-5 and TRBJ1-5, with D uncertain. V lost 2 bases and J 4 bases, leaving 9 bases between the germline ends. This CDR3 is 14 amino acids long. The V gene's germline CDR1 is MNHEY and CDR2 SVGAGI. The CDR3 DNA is TGTGCCAGCAGTTACGAGGGTGTTAATCAGCCCCAGCATTTT. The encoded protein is CASSYEGVNQPQHF.

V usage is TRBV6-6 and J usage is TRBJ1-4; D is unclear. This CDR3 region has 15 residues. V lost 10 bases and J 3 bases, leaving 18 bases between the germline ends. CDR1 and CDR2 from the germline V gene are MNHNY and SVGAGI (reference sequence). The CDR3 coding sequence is TGTGCCACCCGGGTTGGCGGCACCCCTAATGAAAAACTGTTTTTT. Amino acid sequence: CATRVGGTPNEKLFF.

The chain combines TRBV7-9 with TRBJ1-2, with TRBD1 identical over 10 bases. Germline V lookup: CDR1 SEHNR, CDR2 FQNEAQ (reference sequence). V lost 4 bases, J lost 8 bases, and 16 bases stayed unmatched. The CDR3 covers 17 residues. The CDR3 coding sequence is TGTGCCAGCAGCTCGCCGGGTGGGACAGGGGCTGTGGAGGGCTACACCTTC. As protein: CASSSPGGTGAVEGYTF.

The CDR3 protein is CASSVTSPPYEQYF. CDR3 DNA: TGTGCCAGCAGTGTGACATCTCCCCCGTACGAGCAGTACTTC. The chain is built from TRBV27 and TRBJ2-7; D uncertain. The CDR3 length is 14 residues. V lost 5 bases and J lost 4, with 15 bases in between. Germline V CDR1 and CDR2: MNHEY, SMNVEV (reference sequence).

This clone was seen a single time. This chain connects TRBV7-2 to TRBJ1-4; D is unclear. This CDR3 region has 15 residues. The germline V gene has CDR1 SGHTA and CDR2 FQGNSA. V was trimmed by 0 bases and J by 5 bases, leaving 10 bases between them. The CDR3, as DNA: TGTGCCAGCAGCTTAGCAACGGTAATCAATGAAAAACTGTTTTTT. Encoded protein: CASSLATVINEKLFF.

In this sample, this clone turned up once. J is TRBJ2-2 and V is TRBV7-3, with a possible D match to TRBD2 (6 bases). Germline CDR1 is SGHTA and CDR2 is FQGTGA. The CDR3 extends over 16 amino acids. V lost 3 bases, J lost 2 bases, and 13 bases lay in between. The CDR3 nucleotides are TGTGCCAGCAGCTTTGGACGGGGGACTAACACCGGGGAGCTGTTTTTT. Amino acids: CASSFGRGTNTGELFF.

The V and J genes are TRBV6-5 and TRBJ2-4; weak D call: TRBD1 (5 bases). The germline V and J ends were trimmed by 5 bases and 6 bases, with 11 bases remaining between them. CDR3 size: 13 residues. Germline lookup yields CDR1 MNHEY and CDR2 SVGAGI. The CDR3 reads CASSGRVPNIQYF. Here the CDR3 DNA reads TGTGCCAGCAGTGGCAGGGTGCCAAACATTCAGTACTTC.

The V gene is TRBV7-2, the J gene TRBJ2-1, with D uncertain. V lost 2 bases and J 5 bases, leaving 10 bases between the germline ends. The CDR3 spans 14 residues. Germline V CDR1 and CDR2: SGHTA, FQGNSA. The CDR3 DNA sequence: TGTGCCAGCAGCTTAACGCGGCAGAACAATGAGCAGTTCTTC. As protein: CASSLTRQNNEQFF.

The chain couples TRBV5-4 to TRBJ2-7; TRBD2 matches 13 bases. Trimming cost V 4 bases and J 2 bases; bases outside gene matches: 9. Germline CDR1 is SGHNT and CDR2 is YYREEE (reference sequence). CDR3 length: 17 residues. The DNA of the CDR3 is TGTGCCAGCAGCCCTACGAGGACTAGCGGGAGACCCTACGAGCAGTACTTC. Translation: CASSPTRTSGRPYEQYF.

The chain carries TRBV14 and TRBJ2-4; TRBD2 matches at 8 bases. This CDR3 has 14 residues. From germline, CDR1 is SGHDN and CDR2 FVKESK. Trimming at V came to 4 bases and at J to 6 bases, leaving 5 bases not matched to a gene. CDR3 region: CASSLMGLGNIQYF. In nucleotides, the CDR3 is TGTGCCAGCAGCCTGATGGGACTAGGAAACATTCAGTACTTC. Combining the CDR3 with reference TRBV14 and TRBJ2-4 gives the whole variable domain EAGVTQFPSHSVIEKGQTVTLRCDPISGHDNLYWYRRVMGKEIKFLLHFVKESKQDESGMPNNRFLAERTGGTYSTLKVQPAELEDSGVYFCASSLMGLGNIQYFGAGTRLSVL.